This T cell receptor beta chain was sequenced for a study of T cell repertoires in cytomegalovirus infection. At the level of the study: Public TCR beta signatures were indicative of both CMV infection and a matching HLA type.

This clonotype was recorded a few times. Its antigen remains unidentified. Whole-study findings and limits: There were HLA-C-restricted CMV-specific TCR beta clonotypes dominating the ex vivo response. There were carriers of CMV plus the relevant HLA, and cumulative public TCR beta family frequency identified them.

Each CDR3 protein is one row after TCRdb ran MiXCR on the reads. The sample contains about 460,000 distinct CDR3 sequences, 11% of which appear only once. Per the germline V gene, CDR1 is DFQATT and CDR2 is SNEGSKA (reference sequence). V was cut by 6 bases and J by 5 bases, with 13 bases left in between. This CDR3 contains 12 residues. V usage is TRBV20-1 and J usage is TRBJ2-5, with D perhaps matching TRBD1 (6 bases). Sequencing used PBMCs. The clonotype originates from a human donor in good health (CMV status not recorded). Some clones in this sample may be carry-over from other donors' samples. DNA for the CDR3: TGCAGTGCCCACAGGGACCCGGAGACCCAGTACTTC. This gives the protein CSAHRDPETQYF.